The 20 T cell receptor beta chains in this list originate from one sample, sequenced in a study of control samples from healthy donors and cancer patients. The repertoire was sequenced with immunoSEQ multiplex PCR; TCRdb's copy has only in-frame clones and lacks some. Counted here are about 130,000 clones, about 92% occurring once; the ten biggest clones make up 2% to 2.5%. The sequenced sample consisted of blood. The receptors were gathered from a woman aged 50 to 60 in good health.

The chain employs TRBV6-6 and TRBJ2-5; the D gene is possibly TRBD2 (5 bases). CDR3 length: 12 residues. Germline V gene data show CDR1 as MNHNY and CDR2 as SVGAGI (reference sequence). The germline V and J ends were trimmed by 8 bases and 5 bases, with 12 bases remaining between them. CDR3 protein: CASAAGVETQYF. In DNA, the CDR3 is TGTGCCAGCGCGGCCGGGGTCGAGACCCAGTACTTC.

The chain joins TRBV6-1 to TRBJ1-4, with 9 bases aligning to TRBD1. The CDR3 length is 14 residues. V lost 3 bases to trimming and J lost 7 bases; unmatched junction nucleotides: 3. Germline V gene sequence: CDR1 MNHNS, CDR2 SASEGT. The CDR3 DNA reads TGTGCCAGCAGTGACACAGGGGGCCGTGAAAAACTGTTTTTT. Amino acids: CASSDTGGREKLFF.

The rearrangement joins TRBV19 to TRBJ2-1, with 12 bases matching TRBD2. With V trimmed by 9 bases and J by 6 bases, 6 bases remained unmatched. Germline lookup yields CDR1 LNHDA and CDR2 SQIVND (reference sequence). CDR3 length: 14 residues. CDR3 amino acids: CASSRTSGINEQFF. CDR3 nucleotide sequence: TGTGCCAGCTCACGGACTAGCGGGATCAATGAGCAGTTCTTC.

To note about this clone: Other nucleotide sequences in the sample specify the same CDR3. The chain recombines TRBV12-5 with TRBJ1-5; 7 bases agree with TRBD1. This CDR3 spans 14 amino acids. The ends lost 5 bases at V and 4 bases at J; junction bases unmatched: 5. Germline V gives CDR1 LGHNT, CDR2 FRNRAP. The CDR3 loop is CASGPQGVNQPQHF. CDR3 DNA: TGTGCTAGTGGTCCCCAGGGGGTTAATCAGCCCCAGCATTTT.

The V gene is TRBV7-9, the J gene TRBJ2-1; 9 nucleotides align to TRBD2. V shed 2 bases and J 2 bases; nucleotides not matched to a gene: 10. This CDR3 region has 18 residues. CDR1 is SEHNR and CDR2 is FQNEAQ in the germline V gene (reference sequence). The CDR3 protein is CASSLRGSAGGTYNEQFF. For the CDR3, the DNA is TGTGCCAGCAGCTTAAGAGGATCGGCGGGGGGGACCTACAATGAGCAGTTCTTC.

The CDR3 DNA sequence: TGTGCCAGCAGTGAAAACAGGGGGTTGTACGAGCAGTACTTC. Translation: CASSENRGLYEQYF. This sequence joins TRBV6-1 and TRBJ2-7; 8 positions agree with TRBD1. V was pared by 2 bases and J by 4 bases, with 4 bases of the junction left unmatched. The CDR3 extends over 14 amino acids. The V gene's germline CDR1 is MNHNS and CDR2 SASEGT.

This CDR3 is CASRVLQRENTGELFF. The DNA for the CDR3 is TGTGCCAGCAGGGTGCTCCAGCGGGAGAACACCGGGGAGCTGTTTTTT. This rearrangement joins TRBV7-9 to TRBJ2-2; TRBD2 aligns across 7 bases. V gave up 6 bases and J gave up 1 base; unmatched junction bases: 8. This CDR3 is 16 amino acids long. Germline-derived CDR1 and CDR2 are SEHNR and FQNEAQ (reference sequence).

This chain links TRBV19 with TRBJ1-2; possible D gene TRBD1, 6 bases. Germline V gives CDR1 LNHDA, CDR2 SQIVND (reference sequence). This CDR3 has 14 amino acids. V was pared by 6 bases and J by 5 bases, with 16 bases between. The CDR3: CASSPGAVIYGYTF. In nucleotides, the CDR3 is TGTGCCAGTAGCCCAGGGGCGGTCATTTATGGCTACACCTTC.

In nucleotides, the CDR3 is TGTGCCAGCAGCCCATCGTCCCGGGACAGGGGCTACGAGCAGTACTTC. It codes for CASSPSSRDRGYEQYF. The chain couples TRBV4-2 to TRBJ2-7, with 10 positions matching TRBD1. The CDR3 runs 16 residues. CDR1 is LGHNA, CDR2 YNFKEQ, per germline. The J segment lost 3 bases and the V segment lost 4 bases, leaving 9 bases of the junction unmatched.

V and J are TRBV7-2 and TRBJ2-1; TRBD2 agrees at 12 bases. CDR1 and CDR2 from the germline V gene are SGHTA and FQGNSA. This CDR3 has 17 amino acids. The ends lost 5 bases at V and 4 bases at J; junction bases unmatched: 9. CDR3 in amino acids: CASSTRLAGEVYNEQFF. DNA of the CDR3: TGTGCCAGCAGCACAAGACTAGCGGGAGAGGTTTACAATGAGCAGTTCTTC. Together with reference TRBV7-2 and TRBJ2-1, the CDR3 gives the full variable domain: GAGVSQSPSNKVTEKGKDVELRCDPISGHTALYWYRQSLGQGLEFLIYFQGNSAPDKSGLPSDRFSAERTGGSVSTLTIQRTQQEDSAVYLCASSTRLAGEVYNEQFFGPGTRLTVL.

In regard to this clone: An end of the junction does not agree with germline; a read error may underlie this. The V gene is TRBV19, the J gene TRBJ1-1, with D possibly TRBD1 on 5 matching bases. The CDR3 covers 14 residues. Germline V gene sequence: CDR1 LNHDA, CDR2 SQIVND (reference sequence). CDR3 coding DNA: TGTGCCAGTAGCATAGGACACAAGAACACTGAAGCTTTCTTT. Translating it yields CASSIGHKNTEAFF.

This clone appeared a few times. The CDR3 spells CASSLTQENYGYTF. The CDR3 coding sequence is TGTGCCAGCAGCTTGACTCAGGAAAACTATGGCTACACCTTC. V is TRBV7-8 and J is TRBJ1-2; D uncertain. The V gene lost 3 bases and the J gene lost 2 bases, with 10 bases spanning the gap. CDR3 length equals 14 residues. Per germline, CDR1 SGHVS and CDR2 FQNEAQ.

The chain links TRBV19 to TRBJ2-3; 7 positions agree with TRBD1. The CDR3 totals 15 residues. V shed 3 bases, J shed 5 bases, and the junction held 8 bases outside the gene matches. Germline CDR1 is LNHDA and CDR2 is SQIVND (reference sequence). The CDR3 region is CASSMEQGIRDTQYF. CDR3 in DNA: TGTGCCAGTAGTATGGAACAGGGGATCAGAGATACGCAGTATTTT.

The chain couples TRBV27 to TRBJ2-7, with D perhaps TRBD2 (6 bases). Trimming took 2 bases from V and 4 from J, leaving 12 bases between them. The CDR3 consists of 14 residues. Germline CDR1 MNHEY, CDR2 SMNVEV (reference sequence). The CDR3 spells CASSLGGIRYEQYF. CDR3 DNA: TGTGCCAGCAGTTTAGGCGGGATTCGGTACGAGCAGTACTTC.

Regarding this clone: Other DNA sequences in the same sample also yield this CDR3. This chain joins TRBV6-1 and TRBJ2-3, with 8 bases matching TRBD1. Germline CDR1 is MNHNS and CDR2 is SASEGT. This CDR3 spans 15 amino acids. V dropped 1 base and J dropped 5; count of bases not matched to a gene: 5. The CDR3 spells CASSEGSGGQDTQYF. CDR3 DNA sequence: TGTGCCAGCAGTGAAGGCTCAGGGGGCCAAGATACGCAGTATTTT.

The CDR3 bases are TGTGCCTTTAGCGGGGTCCTCACAGATACGCAGTATTTT. It specifies CAFSGVLTDTQYF. The V and J genes are TRBV30 and TRBJ2-3, with 8 nucleotides matching TRBD2. CDR3 length: 13 amino acids. Losses at the gene ends were 7 bases for V and 2 bases for J; bases not matched to a gene: 5. CDR1 GTSNPN and CDR2 SVGIG come from the germline V gene (reference sequence).

In this sample, this clone turned up once. V gene TRBV2 combines with J gene TRBJ1-2, with a possible D match to TRBD1 (6 bases). V lost 5 bases to trimming and J lost 8 bases, with 12 bases between them. The CDR3 totals 12 residues. Germline V lookup: CDR1 SNHLY, CDR2 FYNNEI. CDR3 sequence: CASSSQGRGYTF. CDR3 in DNA: TGTGCCAGCAGTTCGCAGGGGCGAGGCTACACCTTC.

The CDR3 region has the DNA TGTGCCAGCAGCCCGGAGGGGGGCGGCTACGAGCAGTACTTC. This translates into CASSPEGGGYEQYF. The chain joins TRBV5-6 to TRBJ2-7, with D tentatively TRBD1 or TRBD2 (6 bases each). CDR3 length: 14 amino acids. Trimming removed 4 bases from V and 3 bases from J, with 14 bases in between. The germline V gene has CDR1 SGHDT and CDR2 YYEEEE.

The V gene is TRBV15, the J gene TRBJ1-4; D is possibly TRBD1 (5 bases). With 5 bases removed from V and 0 bases from J, the gap between germline ends came to 10 bases. The CDR3 has 15 amino acids. Germline CDR1 is LNHNV and CDR2 is YYDKDF (reference sequence). The CDR3 spells CATSGDLATNEKLFF. The CDR3 DNA follows: TGTGCCACCAGCGGGGACCTCGCAACTAATGAAAAACTGTTTTTT.

The chain links TRBV19 to TRBJ1-3; perhaps TRBD1 as D (6 bases). CDR3 length equals 15 residues. Trimming removed 4 bases at V and 0 bases at J, with 10 bases between. Per germline, CDR1 LNHDA and CDR2 SQIVND (reference sequence). The CDR3 nucleotides are TGTGCCAGTAGTACACAGGGCCGCTCTGGAAACACCATATATTTT. Translating gives CASSTQGRSGNTIYF.